This T cell receptor (beta chain) originates from a study of blood T cells in healthy people across ages. Overall study context: For every two T cells, template switching captured about one barcoded beta molecule. General observations from the study: TCR beta diversity correlated strongly with naive T cell percentage.

A remark on this clonotype: The target antigen is unknown.

From germline, CDR1 is SGHVS and CDR2 FNYEAQ. J lost 11 bases, V lost 1 base, and 15 bases had no gene match. The CDR3 extends over 16 amino acids. The second PCR ran about 7 to 12 cycles with a sample-barcoded 5' primer and J-beta primers. Every sample gave at least 2.5 million paired-end reads containing CDR3. Each CDR3 protein gets one entry after TCRdb re-called the 5' RACE reads with MiXCR. The sample holds some 670,000 distinct CDR3 sequences, roughly half seen once. Sequencing input: blood. The chain joins TRBV7-6 to TRBJ2-5, with 8 bases fitting TRBD2. The TCR sequence derives from a woman older than 75 in good health. The CDR3: CASSLGFGRDYNEQYF. The CDR3, as DNA: TGTGCCAGCAGCTTAGGATTCGGGAGGGATTACAATGAGCAGTACTTC.